The rows below give T cell receptor beta chains drawn from one sample of a study of B cell selection in AIRE deficiency. The repertoire was sequenced with immunoSEQ multiplex PCR; TCRdb's copy has only in-frame clones and lacks some. The repertoire includes about 24,000 clones, about 96% of them detected once, and 0.15% to 0.2% sits in the top ten. The sample was CD4+CD127+ conventional T cells sorted from PBMCs. All receptors derive from a human donor in good health. Each CDR3 is given with its conserved first and last residue. The order of the fields is J gene, clone size, V gene, CDR3 length, D gene, CDR3 protein, CDR3 DNA. The D gene is left open where the match is weak. Expanded clones are given a class, and other clones once, few, many or no size at all.

TRBJ1-1	few	TRBV2	13	NA	CASRRQFNTEAFF	TGTGCCAGCAGGAGGCAGTTTAACACTGAAGCTTTCTTT
TRBJ1-3	NA	TRBV14	15	NA	CASSQLGASGNTIYF	TGTGCCAGCAGCCAACTGGGGGCGAGTGGAAACACCATATATTTT
TRBJ2-4	NA	TRBV11-3	15	TRBD1	CASSPGQGGKNIQYF	TGTGCCAGCAGCCCCGGACAGGGTGGCAAAAACATTCAGTACTTC
TRBJ2-5	NA	TRBV5-1	13	NA	CASSYRSAGTQYF	TGCGCCAGCAGCTACAGGAGTGCGGGAACCCAGTACTTC
TRBJ2-2	NA	TRBV9	16	NA	CATSVGGQPNTGELFF	TGTGCCACGTCGGTTGGAGGACAGCCGAACACCGGGGAGCTGTTTTTT
TRBJ1-1	NA	TRBV5-1	16	TRBD1	CASSSHPGTGSTEAFF	TGCGCCAGCAGCAGCCACCCCGGGACAGGGAGCACTGAAGCTTTCTTT
TRBJ2-3	NA	TRBV9	16	NA	CASSVAEGERTDTQYF	TGTGCCAGCAGCGTAGCGGAGGGGGAGAGGACAGATACGCAGTATTTT
TRBJ1-1	NA	TRBV11-2	12	NA	CASSLEVTEAFF	TGTGCCAGCAGCTTAGAAGTAACTGAAGCTTTCTTT
TRBJ2-7	NA	TRBV11-2	15	NA	CASSQGLRSSYEQYF	TGTGCCAGCAGCCAAGGATTGAGGAGCTCCTACGAGCAGTACTTC
TRBJ2-7	NA	TRBV10-3	14	NA	CAIRQDTLLYEQYF	TGTGCCATCAGGCAGGACACCTTACTCTACGAGCAGTACTTC
TRBJ1-1	NA	TRBV30	13	NA	CAWRWSLNTEAFF	TGTGCCTGGCGTTGGTCTCTGAACACTGAAGCTTTCTTT
TRBJ2-7	NA	TRBV6-6	11	NA	CASSSYDEQYF	TGTGCCAGCAGTTCCTATGACGAGCAGTACTTC
TRBJ1-4	NA	TRBV2	13	NA	CASDVGINEKLFF	TGTGCCAGCGACGTAGGGATTAATGAAAAACTGTTTTTT
TRBJ1-4	NA	TRBV20-1	11	NA	CSARGVEKLFF	TGCAGTGCTAGAGGGGTCGAAAAACTGTTTTTT
TRBJ2-3	NA	TRBV5-6	18	TRBD2	CASSLGLLAGGRTDTQYF	TGTGCCAGCAGCTTGGGATTGCTAGCGGGGGGCCGCACAGATACGCAGTATTTT
TRBJ2-7	NA	TRBV2	12	NA	CASSEETYEQYF	TGTGCCAGCAGTGAAGAAACCTACGAGCAGTACTTC
TRBJ1-2	NA	TRBV19	15	NA	CASTVQALLNYGYTF	TGTGCCAGTACAGTCCAAGCTCTACTTAACTATGGCTACACCTTC
TRBJ1-1	NA	TRBV19	12	NA	CASTRRWTEAFF	TGTGCCAGTACTCGCCGGTGGACTGAAGCTTTCTTT
TRBJ2-7	NA	TRBV19	13	TRBD1	CASSSGDRGHQYF	TGTGCCAGTAGTAGTGGGGACAGGGGGCATCAGTACTTC
TRBJ2-5	NA	TRBV19	15	TRBD2	CASSISSGGQETQYF	TGTGCCAGTAGTATCTCTAGCGGGGGGCAAGAGACCCAGTACTTC
TRBJ2-7	NA	TRBV28	14	TRBD1	CASSSRQGAWEQYF	TGTGCCAGCAGCTCTCGACAGGGGGCGTGGGAGCAGTACTTC
TRBJ2-5	NA	TRBV2	13	TRBD1	CASSLDREETQYF	TGTGCCAGCAGTTTGGACAGGGAGGAGACCCAGTACTTC
TRBJ2-5	NA	TRBV7-2	15	TRBD2	CASSHSGRVAETQYF	TGTGCCAGCAGCCATTCGGGGAGGGTGGCGGAGACCCAGTACTTC
TRBJ2-7	NA	TRBV5-1	17	TRBD2	CASSSRLAGELSYEQYF	TGCGCCAGCAGCTCCCGACTAGCGGGGGAGCTCTCCTACGAGCAGTACTTC
TRBJ2-3	once	TRBV5-1	14	NA	CASSLGGISDTQYF	TGCGCCAGCAGCTTGGGTGGGATCTCAGATACGCAGTATTTT
TRBJ1-1	NA	TRBV6-5	14	NA	CASSRGTDHTEAFF	TGTGCCAGCAGCCGCGGAACAGACCACACTGAAGCTTTCTTT
TRBJ1-1	NA	TRBV5-1	14	TRBD1	CASSGTGVNTEAFF	TGCGCCAGCAGTGGGACAGGGGTGAACACTGAAGCTTTCTTT
TRBJ2-5	NA	TRBV18	19	TRBD1	CASSPLDRGRGPRQETQYF	TGTGCCAGCTCACCACTCGACAGGGGGCGAGGTCCCCGCCAAGAGACCCAGTACTTC
TRBJ2-5	NA	TRBV27	14	NA	CASRGWGVRETQYF	TGTGCCAGCAGGGGTTGGGGGGTGCGGGAGACCCAGTACTTC
TRBJ2-7	NA	TRBV5-5	15	TRBD2	CASSQPGRGVLEQYF	TGTGCCAGCAGCCAACCGGGGCGGGGGGTGCTCGAGCAGTACTTC
TRBJ2-7	NA	TRBV10-3	14	TRBD1	CAISVDRGPVEQYF	TGTGCCATCAGTGTGGACAGGGGCCCAGTCGAGCAGTACTTC
TRBJ1-2	NA	TRBV19	15	NA	CASRSTGAPGYGYTF	TGTGCCAGCCGGTCTACCGGGGCCCCGGGCTATGGCTACACCTTC